This T cell receptor (beta chain) was observed in a study of PD-L1 blockade in urothelial cancer. In the study overall: Bladder-origin urothelial cancer in males covered most of the roughly 29 patients. Blood samples had a median of 141,255 T cells. Samples of blood were analyzed 3 weeks (second dose) and 6 weeks after treatment start. Previous chemotherapy exposure amounted to 0 to 3 regimens for patients.

The V segment lost 3 bases and the J segment 5 bases; nucleotides outside the gene matches: 10. The CDR3 length is 16 residues. Germline lookup yields CDR1 SGHAT and CDR2 FQNNGV. The method was immunoSEQ multiplex PCR; TCRdb's version includes in-frame clones alone and lacks a portion of them. The data show 50,000 or so clones, with around 85% seen just once and under 11% held by the top ten. Time point described: peripheral blood 6 weeks after treatment start. This clonotype was sampled from a man in his 60s with urothelial cancer. The chain couples TRBV11-2 to TRBJ2-5, with 9 bases matching TRBD1. The material was PBMCs, obtained around atezolizumab (anti-PD-L1) treatment. CDR3 sequence (DNA): TGTGCCAGCAGCTTTTCTTCGGGACAGGGAGGGGAGACCCAGTACTTC. It codes for CASSFSSGQGGETQYF.